These 14 T cell receptor beta chains were all obtained from the same sample, sequenced in a study of blood T cell repertoires in COVID-19. Profiling relied on immunoSEQ multiplex PCR, and the TCRdb table lists in-frame clones only, not all of them. The sample yields under 300,000 clones, around nine tenths seen once. The sequenced sample consisted of PBMCs or T cells enriched from blood (not recorded which). The origin of the receptors is a woman between 18 and 30 years old who had recovered from COVID-19.

The J gene is TRBJ1-5, the V gene TRBV21-1. TRBV21-1 is termed a pseudogene. This CDR3 comprises 16 residues. The CDR3 DNA reads as TGTGCCAGCAGCAAACCGGGCCCGTGCTACCCGGGAGCCCAGCATTTT. Translation: CASSKPGPCYPGAQHF.

The chain is built from TRBV12-3 or TRBV12-4 and TRBJ1-2, with unresolved D. The ends were cut back, 1 base at V and 4 bases at J, with 7 bases in the middle. The CDR3 has 13 amino acids. Here the CDR3 reads CASSLGISYGYTF. The CDR3 DNA reads as TGTGCCAGCAGTTTAGGAATTAGCTATGGCTACACCTTC.

This clone was recorded only once. This sequence joins TRBV12-3 or TRBV12-4 and TRBJ1-1, with 8 bases matching TRBD1. J was trimmed by 6 bases and V by 6 bases; bases with no gene match: 6. The CDR3 loop spans 13 amino acids. The CDR3 nucleotides read TGTGCCAGCAGAGGACAGGGATCGGCTGAAGCTTTCTTT. Translation: CASRGQGSAEAFF.

This clone has only a few counts. The chain uses TRBV7-8 and TRBJ1-1; D is unclear. Germline CDR1 SGHVS, CDR2 FQNEAQ. V lost 0 bases and J lost 3, with 14 bases in between. This CDR3 region has 16 residues. The DNA for the CDR3 is TGTGCCAGCAGCTTAGCAGGGAGGGCGGTGGACACTGAAGCTTTCTTT. Residues: CASSLAGRAVDTEAFF.

The table lists this clone with a count of one. The rearrangement links TRBV28 to TRBJ1-3; 7 nucleotides line up with TRBD1. The V gene end was trimmed by 10 bases and the J gene end by 3 bases; junction bases not matched to a gene: 9. This CDR3 contains 14 residues. Germline V gene sequence: CDR1 MDHEN, CDR2 SYDVKM. This chain's CDR3 is CATTTGEGGNTIYF. CDR3 nucleotides: TGTGCCACCACCACAGGGGAAGGTGGAAACACCATATATTTT. Full variable domain (outside the CDR3, taken from reference TRBV28 and TRBJ1-3): DVKVTQSSRYLVKRTGEKVFLECVQDMDHENMFWYRQDPGLGLRLIYFSYDVKMKEKGDIPEGYSVSREKKERFSLILESASTNQTSMYLCATTTGEGGNTIYFGEGSWLTVV.

This CDR3 is CASSQSSDTEAFF. The CDR3 DNA sequence: TGTGCCAGCAGCCAATCTTCAGACACTGAAGCTTTCTTT. The chain couples TRBV3-1 (or the pseudogene TRBV3-2) to TRBJ1-1; D uncertain. Germline assignment: CDR1 LGHDT and CDR2 YNNKEL (reference sequence). The length of the CDR3 is 13 residues. Trimming pared 2 bases from V and 3 bases from J, leaving 7 bases between.

The V gene is TRBV5-6, the J gene TRBJ2-5, with 8 positions matching TRBD2. The CDR3 extends over 15 amino acids. CDR1 SGHDT and CDR2 YYEEEE come from the germline V gene. Trimming at V came to 2 bases and at J to 3 bases, leaving 6 bases not matched to a gene. The chain's CDR3 is CASSLMLAGKETQYF. As DNA, the CDR3 is TGTGCCAGCAGCTTAATGCTAGCGGGTAAAGAGACCCAGTACTTC.

The V and J genes are TRBV28 and TRBJ2-1, with 7 bases lining up with TRBD2. The CDR3 contains 22 residues. Looked up from germline, CDR1 is MDHEN and CDR2 is SYDVKM. V lost 3 bases, J lost 3 bases, and 26 bases stayed unmatched. CDR3 loop: CASSLAGDLGLRLRGYYNEQFF. The CDR3 bases are TGTGCCAGCAGTTTGGCGGGGGACCTAGGACTACGGTTGAGGGGATACTACAATGAGCAGTTCTTC.

This chain uses TRBV7-9 with TRBJ2-3; D might be TRBD2 (5 bases). The ends were cut back, 1 base at V and 1 base at J, with 12 bases in the middle. Per the germline V gene, CDR1 is SEHNR and CDR2 is FQNEAQ (reference sequence). The CDR3 has 16 residues. CDR3 sequence (DNA): TGTGCCAGCAGCTTAGGGTCGGGGTTTGGCACAGATACGCAGTATTTT. This codes for CASSLGSGFGTDTQYF. The full variable domain, with the rest looked up from reference TRBV7-9 and TRBJ2-3, is DTGVSQNPRHKITKRGQNVTFRCDPISEHNRLYWYRQTLGQGPEFLTYFQNEAQLEKSRLLSDRFSAERPKGSFSTLEIQRTEQGDSAMYLCASSLGSGFGTDTQYFGPGTRLTVL.

Comments on this clone: Distinct nucleotide sequences in the sample also encode this CDR3. This chain joins TRBV3-1 (or the pseudogene TRBV3-2) and TRBJ1-5; 10 bases are a match to TRBD1. CDR1 is LGHDT and CDR2 is YNNKEL in the germline V gene (reference sequence). This CDR3 spans 16 amino acids. V trimming: 1 base; J trimming: 2 bases; junction bases outside the gene matches: 2. The CDR3 sequence: CASSQAGTGGNQPQHF. CDR3 in DNA: TGTGCCAGCAGCCAAGCCGGGACAGGGGGCAATCAGCCCCAGCATTTT.

The chain uses TRBV5-4 and TRBJ2-6; D possibly corresponds to TRBD1 (5 bases). The CDR3 loop spans 15 amino acids. Germline lookup yields CDR1 SGHNT and CDR2 YYREEE (reference sequence). V shed 3 bases and J shed 0 bases, with 7 bases lying between them. Here the CDR3 DNA reads TGTGCCAGCAGCTCGACAGACTCTGGGGCCAACGTCCTGACTTTC. Translated, it gives CASSSTDSGANVLTF.

This chain joins TRBV6-1 and TRBJ1-3; TRBD1 agrees at 9 bases. J lost 3 bases, V lost 3 bases, and 6 bases had no gene match. This CDR3 has 16 amino acids. Germline V gives CDR1 MNHNS, CDR2 SASEGT. The CDR3 coding sequence is TGTGCCAGCAGTGAGCCGGGACAGGGAGGTGGAAACACCATATATTTT. It encodes CASSEPGQGGGNTIYF.

The J gene is TRBJ1-1, the V gene TRBV3-1 (or the pseudogene TRBV3-2); the D gene is possibly TRBD1 (6 bases). V was cut by 1 base and J by 14 bases, with 11 bases left in between. Looked up from germline, CDR1 is LGHDT and CDR2 is YNNKEL (reference sequence). The CDR3 extends over 11 amino acids. CDR3: CASSQAGGVFF. The CDR3 bases are TGTGCCAGCAGCCAAGCGGGGGGCGTCTTCTTT.

The V call is TRBV19, the J call TRBJ2-5, with 11 bases that match TRBD1. In germline, CDR1 is LNHDA, CDR2 SQIVND (reference sequence). Losses at the gene ends were 6 bases for V and 0 bases for J; bases not matched to a gene: 6. The CDR3 spans 16 residues. The CDR3 here is CASRGTGGLNQETQYF. The CDR3 DNA sequence: TGTGCCAGTAGGGGGACAGGGGGTCTGAACCAAGAGACCCAGTACTTC.